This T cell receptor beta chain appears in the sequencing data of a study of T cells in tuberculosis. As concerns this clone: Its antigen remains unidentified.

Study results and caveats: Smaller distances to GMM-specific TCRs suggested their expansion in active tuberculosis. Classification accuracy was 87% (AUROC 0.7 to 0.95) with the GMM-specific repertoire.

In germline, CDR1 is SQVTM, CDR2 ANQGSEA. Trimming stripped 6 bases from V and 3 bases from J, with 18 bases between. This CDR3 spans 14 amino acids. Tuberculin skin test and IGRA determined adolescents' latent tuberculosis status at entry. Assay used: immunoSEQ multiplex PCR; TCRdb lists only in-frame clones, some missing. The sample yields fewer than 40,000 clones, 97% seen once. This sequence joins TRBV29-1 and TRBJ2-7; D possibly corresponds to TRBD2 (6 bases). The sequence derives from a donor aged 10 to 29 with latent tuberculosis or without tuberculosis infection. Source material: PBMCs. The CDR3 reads CSVVRRDGSYEQYF. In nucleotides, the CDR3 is TGCAGCGTGGTGCGGCGGGACGGTAGCTACGAGCAGTACTTC.